The source of this T cell receptor (beta chain) is a study of control samples from healthy donors and cancer patients (dated by TCRdb to the early 2020s). Trimming costs V 7 bases and J 3 bases, and their ends lie 19 bases apart. Taken from the germline V gene, the CDR1 and CDR2 loops are SGHRS and YFSETQ. Spanning cysteine to phenylalanine, the CDR3 consists of 15 amino acids. Only the CDR3 DNA stays, 45 bases, in frame from base 1. As regards this clone: What antigen it recognizes has not been identified. No base-level quality is on record; no much larger clone is a single base apart.

Libraries were built with the immunoSEQ multiplex PCR assay. The immuneACCESS repertoire file appears here via TCRdb, limited to in-frame rearrangements. These files lack a portion of the clones; in checked studies, under half of the deficit traces to unresolved V genes, and the cause of the others is not known. The sample table shows approximately 93,000 clones, and roughly 89% are seen once. About 10% of the sample is held by the ten biggest clonotypes. This clonotype was sampled from a woman aged 50 to 65 with colorectal cancer. In this chain, TRBV5-1 is recombined with TRBJ2-5; possibly the D gene is TRBD2, per 5 matching bases. The sequenced sample was PBMCs. This receptor has the CDR3 CASSNPRGIKETQYF. The nucleotides are TGCGCCAGCTCCAACCCCCGGGGTATCAAAGAGACCCAGTACTTC.